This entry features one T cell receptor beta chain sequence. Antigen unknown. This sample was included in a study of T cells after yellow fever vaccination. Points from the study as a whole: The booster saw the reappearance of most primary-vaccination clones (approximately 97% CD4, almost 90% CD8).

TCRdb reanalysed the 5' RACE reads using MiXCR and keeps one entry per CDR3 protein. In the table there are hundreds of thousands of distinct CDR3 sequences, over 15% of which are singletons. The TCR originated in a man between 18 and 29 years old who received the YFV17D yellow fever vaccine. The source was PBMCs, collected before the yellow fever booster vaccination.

The CDR3 sequence: CASIREGAGTDTQYF. The CDR3 DNA is TGTGCCAGCATTAGAGAAGGGGCAGGCACAGATACGCAGTATTTT. V and J are TRBV6-1 and TRBJ2-3; a weak D match, TRBD1 (5 bases). Germline CDR1 is MNHNS and CDR2 is SASEGT. Between the trimmed V and J ends, which lost 7 bases and 1 base, there was a span of 15 bases. The CDR3 consists of 15 residues.